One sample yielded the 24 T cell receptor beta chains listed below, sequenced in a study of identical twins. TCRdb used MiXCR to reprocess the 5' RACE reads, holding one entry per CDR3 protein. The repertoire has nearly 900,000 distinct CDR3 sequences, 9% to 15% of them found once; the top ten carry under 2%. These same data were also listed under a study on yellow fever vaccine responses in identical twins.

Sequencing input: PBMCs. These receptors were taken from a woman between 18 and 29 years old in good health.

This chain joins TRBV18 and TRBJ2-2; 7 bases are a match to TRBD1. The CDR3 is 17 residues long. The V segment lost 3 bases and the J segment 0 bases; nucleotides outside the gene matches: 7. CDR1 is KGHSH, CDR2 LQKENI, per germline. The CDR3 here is CASSPPGQGANTGELFF. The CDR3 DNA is TGTGCCAGCTCACCCCCGGGGCAGGGGGCGAACACCGGGGAGCTGTTTTTT.

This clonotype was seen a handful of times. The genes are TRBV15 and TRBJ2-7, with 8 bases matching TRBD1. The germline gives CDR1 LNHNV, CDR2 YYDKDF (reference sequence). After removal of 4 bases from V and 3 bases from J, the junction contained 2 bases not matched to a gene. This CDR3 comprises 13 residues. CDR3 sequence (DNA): TGTGCCACCAGCAATGGACAGGGCTACGAGCAGTACTTC. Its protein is CATSNGQGYEQYF.

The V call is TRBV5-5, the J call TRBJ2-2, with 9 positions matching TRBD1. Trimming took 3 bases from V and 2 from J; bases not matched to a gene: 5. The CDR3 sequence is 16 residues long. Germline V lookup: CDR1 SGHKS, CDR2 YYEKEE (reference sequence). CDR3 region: CASSWWDRVNTGELFF. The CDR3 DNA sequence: TGTGCCAGCAGCTGGTGGGACAGGGTAAACACCGGGGAGCTGTTTTTT.

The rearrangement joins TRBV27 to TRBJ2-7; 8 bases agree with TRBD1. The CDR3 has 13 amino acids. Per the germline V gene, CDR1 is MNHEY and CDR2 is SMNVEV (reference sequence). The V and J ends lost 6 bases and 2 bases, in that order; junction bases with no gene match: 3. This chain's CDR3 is CASRQGDPYEQYF. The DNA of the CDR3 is TGTGCCAGCAGACAGGGGGATCCCTACGAGCAGTACTTC.

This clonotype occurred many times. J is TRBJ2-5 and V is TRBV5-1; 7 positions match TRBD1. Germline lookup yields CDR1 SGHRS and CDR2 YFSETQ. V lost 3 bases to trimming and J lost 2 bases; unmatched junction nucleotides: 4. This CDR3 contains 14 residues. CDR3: CASSSGTVQETQYF. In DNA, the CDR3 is TGCGCCAGCAGCTCAGGGACAGTACAAGAGACCCAGTACTTC.

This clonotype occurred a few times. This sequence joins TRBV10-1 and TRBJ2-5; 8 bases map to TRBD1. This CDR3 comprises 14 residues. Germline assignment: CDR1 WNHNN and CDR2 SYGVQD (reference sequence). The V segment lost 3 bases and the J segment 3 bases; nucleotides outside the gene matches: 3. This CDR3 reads CASSEPDREETQYF. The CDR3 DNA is TGCGCCAGCAGTGAACCGGACAGGGAAGAGACCCAGTACTTC.

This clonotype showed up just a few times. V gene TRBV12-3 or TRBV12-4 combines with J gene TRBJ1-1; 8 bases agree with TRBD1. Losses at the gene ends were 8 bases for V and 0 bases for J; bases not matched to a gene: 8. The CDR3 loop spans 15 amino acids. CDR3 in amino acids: CASWPRQGLNTEAFF. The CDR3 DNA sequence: TGTGCCAGCTGGCCCCGACAGGGGTTGAACACTGAAGCTTTCTTT.

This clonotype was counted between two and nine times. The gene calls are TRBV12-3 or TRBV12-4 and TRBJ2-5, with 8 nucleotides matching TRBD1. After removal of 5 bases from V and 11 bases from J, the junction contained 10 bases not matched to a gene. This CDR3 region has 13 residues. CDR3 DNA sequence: TGTGCCAGCAGTCAATCCGGGACAGGTGGACAGTACTTC. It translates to CASSQSGTGGQYF.

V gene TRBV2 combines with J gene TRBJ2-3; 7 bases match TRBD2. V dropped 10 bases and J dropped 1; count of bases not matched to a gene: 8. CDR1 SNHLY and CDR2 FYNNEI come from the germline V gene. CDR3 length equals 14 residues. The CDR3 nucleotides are TGTGCCAATAAAGCGGGGAGTGGCACAGATACGCAGTATTTT. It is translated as CANKAGSGTDTQYF.

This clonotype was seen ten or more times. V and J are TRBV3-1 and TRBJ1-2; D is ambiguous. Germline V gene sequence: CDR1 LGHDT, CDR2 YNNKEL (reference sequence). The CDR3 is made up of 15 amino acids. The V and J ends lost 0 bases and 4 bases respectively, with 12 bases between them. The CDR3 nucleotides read TGTGCCAGCAGCCAAGATGGAGGATTAGGCTATGGCTACACCTTC. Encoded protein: CASSQDGGLGYGYTF.

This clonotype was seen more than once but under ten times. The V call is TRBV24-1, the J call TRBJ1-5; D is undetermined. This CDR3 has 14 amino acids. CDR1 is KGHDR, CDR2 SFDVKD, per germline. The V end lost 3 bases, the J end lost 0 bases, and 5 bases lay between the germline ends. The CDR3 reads CATSDLPSNQPQHF. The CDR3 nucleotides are TGTGCCACCAGTGATCTCCCTAGCAATCAGCCCCAGCATTTT.

This CDR3 reads CASRRKAGGSTDTQYF. CDR3 in DNA: TGCGCCAGCAGACGCAAAGCGGGGGGCAGCACAGATACGCAGTATTTT. This sequence joins TRBV10-2 and TRBJ2-3, with TRBD2 matching over 9 bases. Germline CDR1 is WSHSY and CDR2 is SAAADI. This CDR3 is 16 amino acids long. Trimming at V came to 6 bases and at J to 0 bases, leaving 7 bases not matched to a gene.

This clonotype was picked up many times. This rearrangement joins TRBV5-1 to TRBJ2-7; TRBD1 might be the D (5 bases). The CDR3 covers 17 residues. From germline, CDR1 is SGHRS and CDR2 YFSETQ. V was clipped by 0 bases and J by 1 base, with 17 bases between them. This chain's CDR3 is CASSLAEPTEPSYEQYF. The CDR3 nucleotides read TGCGCCAGCAGCTTGGCCGAACCGACAGAACCGTCCTACGAGCAGTACTTC.

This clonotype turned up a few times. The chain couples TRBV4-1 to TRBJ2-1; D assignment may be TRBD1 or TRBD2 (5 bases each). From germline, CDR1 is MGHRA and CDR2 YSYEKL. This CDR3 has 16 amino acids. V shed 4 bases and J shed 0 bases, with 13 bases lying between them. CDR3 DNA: TGCGCCAGCAGCCGAGGGACCTTCGGCTCCTACAATGAGCAGTTCTTC. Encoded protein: CASSRGTFGSYNEQFF.

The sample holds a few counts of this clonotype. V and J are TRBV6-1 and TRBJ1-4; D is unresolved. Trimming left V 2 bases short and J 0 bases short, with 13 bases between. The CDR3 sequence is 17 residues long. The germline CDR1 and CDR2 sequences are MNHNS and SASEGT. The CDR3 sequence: CASSERPPAATNEKLFF. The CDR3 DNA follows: TGTGCCAGCAGTGAAAGGCCTCCGGCTGCAACTAATGAAAAACTGTTTTTT.

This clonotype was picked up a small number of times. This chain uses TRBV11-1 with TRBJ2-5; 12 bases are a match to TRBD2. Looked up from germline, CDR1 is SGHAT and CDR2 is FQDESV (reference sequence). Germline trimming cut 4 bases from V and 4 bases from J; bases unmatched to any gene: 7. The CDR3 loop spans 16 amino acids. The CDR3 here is CASSSRRGLAGETQYF. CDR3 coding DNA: TGTGCCAGCAGCTCGCGGAGGGGACTAGCGGGAGAGACCCAGTACTTC.

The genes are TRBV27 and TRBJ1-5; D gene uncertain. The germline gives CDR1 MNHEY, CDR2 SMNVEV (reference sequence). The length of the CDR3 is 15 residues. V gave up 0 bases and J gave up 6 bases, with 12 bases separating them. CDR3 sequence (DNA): TGTGCCAGCAGTTTATCCGCCTTTGCGGGTCAGCCCCAGCATTTT. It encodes CASSLSAFAGQPQHF.

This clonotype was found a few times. The DNA of the CDR3 is TGTGCCAGCAGTTTAAGTCGTGGGACTAGCTATGGTGAGCAGTTCTTC. Protein: CASSLSRGTSYGEQFF. The V call is TRBV28, the J call TRBJ2-1, with TRBD2 identical over 9 bases. CDR1 and CDR2 (germline): MDHEN, SYDVKM. V lost 2 bases to trimming and J lost 9 bases; unmatched junction nucleotides: 11. The CDR3 is 16 residues long.

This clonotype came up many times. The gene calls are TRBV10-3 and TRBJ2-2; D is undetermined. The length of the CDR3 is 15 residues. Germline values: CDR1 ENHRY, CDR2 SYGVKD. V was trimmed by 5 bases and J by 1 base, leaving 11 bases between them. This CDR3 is CAISIENLNTGELFF. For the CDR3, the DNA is TGTGCCATCAGTATAGAGAACTTGAACACCGGGGAGCTGTTTTTT.

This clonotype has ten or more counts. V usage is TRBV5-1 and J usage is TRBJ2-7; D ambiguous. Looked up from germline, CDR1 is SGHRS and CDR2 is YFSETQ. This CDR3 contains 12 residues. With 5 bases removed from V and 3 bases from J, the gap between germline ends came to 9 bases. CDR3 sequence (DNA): TGCGCCAGCAGTGAGGATCTCTACGAGCAGTACTTC. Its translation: CASSEDLYEQYF. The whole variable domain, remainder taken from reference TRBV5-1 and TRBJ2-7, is KAGVTQTPRYLIKTRGQQVTLSCSPISGHRSVSWYQQTPGQGLQFLFEYFSETQRNKGNFPGRFSGRQFSNSRSEMNVSTLELGDSALYLCASSEDLYEQYFGPGTRLTVT.

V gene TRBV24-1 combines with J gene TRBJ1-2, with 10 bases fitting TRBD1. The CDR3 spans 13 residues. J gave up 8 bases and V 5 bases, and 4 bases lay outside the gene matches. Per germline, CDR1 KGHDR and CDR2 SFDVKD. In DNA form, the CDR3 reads TGTGCCACCAGTGTCGGGACAGGGGACGGCTACACCTTC. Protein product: CATSVGTGDGYTF.

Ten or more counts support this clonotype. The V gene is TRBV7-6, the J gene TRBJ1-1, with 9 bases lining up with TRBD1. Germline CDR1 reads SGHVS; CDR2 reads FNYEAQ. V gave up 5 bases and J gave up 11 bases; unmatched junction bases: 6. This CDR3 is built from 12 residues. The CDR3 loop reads CASSTQGAKAFF. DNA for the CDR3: TGTGCCAGCAGCACACAGGGGGCAAAGGCTTTCTTT.

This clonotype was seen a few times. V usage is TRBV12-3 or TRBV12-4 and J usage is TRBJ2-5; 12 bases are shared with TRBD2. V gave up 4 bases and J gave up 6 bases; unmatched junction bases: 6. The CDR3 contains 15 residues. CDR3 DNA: TGTGCCAGCAGTTCGTCGACTAGCGGGAGCCAGACCCAGTACTTC. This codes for CASSSSTSGSQTQYF.

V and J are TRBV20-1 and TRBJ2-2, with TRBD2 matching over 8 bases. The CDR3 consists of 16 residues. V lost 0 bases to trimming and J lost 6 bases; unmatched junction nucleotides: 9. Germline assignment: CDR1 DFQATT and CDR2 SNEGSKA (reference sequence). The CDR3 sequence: CSARDRGGWYAGELFF. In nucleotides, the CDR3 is TGCAGTGCTAGAGATCGGGGGGGGTGGTATGCCGGGGAGCTGTTTTTT.